This is a list of T cell receptor beta chains from one sample in a study of cytomegalovirus exposure and HLA in healthy donors. Data came from immunoSEQ multiplex PCR; TCRdb stores just in-frame clones and leaves some out. The sample yields about 210,000 clones, around 79% seen once. Sequenced input: PBMCs. These receptors all stem from a male donor in good health and CMV-seronegative. The CDR3 runs from the conserved cysteine through the conserved F or W. The D gene is left open where the match is weak. Only part of the rows carry a size: once, few, many, or a class if the clone is expanded.

cdr3_nt	cdr3_aa	j_call	clone_size	d_call	v_call
TGTGCCAGCAGCACCCGGACAGGGGAGAATTCACCCCTCCACTTT	CASSTRTGENSPLHF	TRBJ1-6	.	TRBD1	TRBV9
TGTGCCAGCAGTTTGTCAGGGGGTTCCTACGAGCAGTACTTC	CASSLSGGSYEQYF	TRBJ2-7	.	TRBD1	TRBV28
TGTGCCAGCAGTCCCAGGGGCCTCTATGGCTACACCTTC	CASSPRGLYGYTF	TRBJ1-2	.	.	TRBV28
TGTGCCAGCAGCCGGGGACACCCCACAGATACGCAGTATTTT	CASSRGHPTDTQYF	TRBJ2-3	.	.	TRBV5-5
TGTGCCAGCAGCCCGACAGGGGGCCTTAACTATGGCTACACCTTC	CASSPTGGLNYGYTF	TRBJ1-2	once	TRBD1	TRBV7-9
TGTGCCAGCAGCTCGACAGGGTGGCACGAGCAGTACTTC	CASSSTGWHEQYF	TRBJ2-7	.	TRBD1	TRBV6-5
TGTGCCAGTAGTATAGGTCCACCCTACGAGCAGTACTTC	CASSIGPPYEQYF	TRBJ2-7	.	.	TRBV19
TGTGCCAGCAGTTGGCAGGGGGTTAATCAGCCCCAGCATTTT	CASSWQGVNQPQHF	TRBJ1-5	.	TRBD1	TRBV27
TGTGCCAGCAGCGTCGGGGGGGGCTCCTACAATGAGCAGTTCTTC	CASSVGGGSYNEQFF	TRBJ2-1	.	TRBD2	TRBV9
TGTGCCAGCAGTTATAGAGTAGGCAGGGGGAACGAGCAGTACTTC	CASSYRVGRGNEQYF	TRBJ2-7	once	TRBD1	TRBV6-5
TGTGCCAGCAGTGAAGTTAGGGGGCGAGGCTATGGCTACACCTTC	CASSEVRGRGYGYTF	TRBJ1-2	few	TRBD1	TRBV2
TGTGCCAGCAGCCATAGGGGGGCGGGGGGCGACGAGCAGTACTTC	CASSHRGAGGDEQYF	TRBJ2-7	once	TRBD2	TRBV6-1
TGTGCCAGTAGTATAGCAGACAGGAACACTGAAGCTTTCTTT	CASSIADRNTEAFF	TRBJ1-1	.	.	TRBV19
TGTGCCAGCAGCGTAGGGGGAGCCGTGAACACTGAAGCTTTCTTT	CASSVGGAVNTEAFF	TRBJ1-1	few	.	TRBV9
TGTGCCTGGAGTGTACAGGGGGATCAGCCCCAGCATTTT	CAWSVQGDQPQHF	TRBJ1-5	few	TRBD1	TRBV30
TGTGCCAGCAGTACGACGGGACAGGGATCCTACGAGCAGTACTTC	CASSTTGQGSYEQYF	TRBJ2-7	once	TRBD1	TRBV28
TGTTCCAGCAGCTTCGGCACAGATACGCAGTATTTT	CSSSFGTDTQYF	TRBJ2-3	.	.	TRBV7-9
TGCGCCAGCAGCCCGATAGGGACAGGGGGAAGGAATTCACCCCTCCACTTT	CASSPIGTGGRNSPLHF	TRBJ1-6	few	TRBD1	TRBV5-1
TGTGCCAGCAGTTCAGTCGGAGGAGACACTGAAGCTTTCTTT	CASSSVGGDTEAFF	TRBJ1-1	few	.	TRBV28
TGTGCCACCAGTACGGGAGACCAGCCCCAGCATTTT	CATSTGDQPQHF	TRBJ1-5	few	.	TRBV15
TGTGCCAGCAGCTTGGCCAGGGCAGGCGAGCAGTACTTC	CASSLARAGEQYF	TRBJ2-7	.	.	TRBV5-4
TGTGCCAGCAGCTTGCAAGGGAGGGCCGGAAACACCATATATTTT	CASSLQGRAGNTIYF	TRBJ1-3	few	.	TRBV5-4